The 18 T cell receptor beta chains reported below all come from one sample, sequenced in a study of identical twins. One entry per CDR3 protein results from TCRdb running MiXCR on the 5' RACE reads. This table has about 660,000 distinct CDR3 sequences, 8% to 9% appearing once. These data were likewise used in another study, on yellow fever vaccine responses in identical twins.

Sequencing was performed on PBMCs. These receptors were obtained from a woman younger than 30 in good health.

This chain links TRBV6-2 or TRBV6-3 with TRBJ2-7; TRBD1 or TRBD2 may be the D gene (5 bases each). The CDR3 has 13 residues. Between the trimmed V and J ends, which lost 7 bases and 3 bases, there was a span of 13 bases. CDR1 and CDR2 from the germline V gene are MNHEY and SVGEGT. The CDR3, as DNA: TGTGCCAGCACCGGGACCGCCATCTACGAGCAGTACTTC. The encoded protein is CASTGTAIYEQYF.

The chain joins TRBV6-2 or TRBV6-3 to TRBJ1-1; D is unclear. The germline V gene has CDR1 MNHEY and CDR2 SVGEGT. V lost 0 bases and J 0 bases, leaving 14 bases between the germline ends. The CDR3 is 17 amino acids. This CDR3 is CASSYSIDRPMNTEAFF. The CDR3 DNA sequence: TGTGCCAGCAGTTACTCGATTGACCGACCCATGAACACTGAAGCTTTCTTT.

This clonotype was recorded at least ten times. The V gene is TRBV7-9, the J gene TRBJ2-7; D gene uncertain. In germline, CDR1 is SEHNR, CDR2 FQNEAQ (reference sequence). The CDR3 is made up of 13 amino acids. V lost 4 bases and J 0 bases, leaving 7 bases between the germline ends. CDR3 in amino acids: CASSSVISYEQYF. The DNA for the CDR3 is TGTGCCAGCAGCTCGGTAATCTCCTACGAGCAGTACTTC. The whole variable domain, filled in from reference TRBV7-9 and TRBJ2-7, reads DTGVSQNPRHKITKRGQNVTFRCDPISEHNRLYWYRQTLGQGPEFLTYFQNEAQLEKSRLLSDRFSAERPKGSFSTLEIQRTEQGDSAMYLCASSSVISYEQYFGPGTRLTVT.

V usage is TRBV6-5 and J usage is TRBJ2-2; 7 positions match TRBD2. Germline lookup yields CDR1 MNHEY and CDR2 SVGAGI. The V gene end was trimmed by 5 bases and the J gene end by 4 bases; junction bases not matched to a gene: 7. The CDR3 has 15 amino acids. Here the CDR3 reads CASSNLGGFTGELFF. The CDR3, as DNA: TGTGCCAGCAGTAACCTCGGGGGGTTCACCGGGGAGCTGTTTTTT.

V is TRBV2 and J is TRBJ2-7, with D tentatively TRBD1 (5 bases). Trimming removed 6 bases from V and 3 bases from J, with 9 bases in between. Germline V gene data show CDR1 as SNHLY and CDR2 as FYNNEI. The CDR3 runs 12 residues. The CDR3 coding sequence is TGTGCCAGCAGGACAGTCCGCTACGAGCAGTACTTC. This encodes CASRTVRYEQYF. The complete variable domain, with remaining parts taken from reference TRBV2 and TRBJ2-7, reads EPEVTQTPSHQVTQMGQEVILRCVPISNHLYFYWYRQILGQKVEFLVSFYNNEISEKSEIFDDQFSVERPDGSNFTLKIRSTKLEDSAMYFCASRTVRYEQYFGPGTRLTVT.

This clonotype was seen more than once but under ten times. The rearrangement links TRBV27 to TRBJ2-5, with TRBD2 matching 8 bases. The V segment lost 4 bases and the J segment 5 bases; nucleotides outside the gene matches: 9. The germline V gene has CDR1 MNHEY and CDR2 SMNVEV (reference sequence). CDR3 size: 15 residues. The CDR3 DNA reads TGTGCCAGCAGTTGGGACGGGGGGGCCTGGGAGACCCAGTACTTC. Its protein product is CASSWDGGAWETQYF.

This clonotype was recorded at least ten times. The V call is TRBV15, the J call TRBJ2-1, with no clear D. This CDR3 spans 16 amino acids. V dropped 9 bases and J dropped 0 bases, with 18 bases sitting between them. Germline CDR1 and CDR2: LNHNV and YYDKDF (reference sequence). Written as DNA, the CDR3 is TGTGCCACGAACTGGGGTTCCCTCAGCTCCTACAATGAGCAGTTCTTC. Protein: CATNWGSLSSYNEQFF.

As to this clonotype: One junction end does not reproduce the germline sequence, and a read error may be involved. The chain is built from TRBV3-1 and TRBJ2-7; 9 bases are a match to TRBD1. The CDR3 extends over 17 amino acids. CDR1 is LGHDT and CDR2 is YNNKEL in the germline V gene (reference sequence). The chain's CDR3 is CASSQDSGQGNPYEQYF. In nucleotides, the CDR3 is TGTGCCAGCAGTCAAGACTCGGGACAGGGTAACCCCTACGAGCAGTACTTC.

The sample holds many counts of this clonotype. The CDR3 coding sequence is TGTGCCAGCAGTGACACTCCTCAAGAGACCCAGTACTTC. Translation gives CASSDTPQETQYF. The chain uses TRBV6-4 and TRBJ2-5, with D unclear. CDR1 is MRHNA, CDR2 SNTAGT, per germline. Trimming stripped 2 bases from V and 2 bases from J, with 6 bases between. This CDR3 has 13 amino acids.

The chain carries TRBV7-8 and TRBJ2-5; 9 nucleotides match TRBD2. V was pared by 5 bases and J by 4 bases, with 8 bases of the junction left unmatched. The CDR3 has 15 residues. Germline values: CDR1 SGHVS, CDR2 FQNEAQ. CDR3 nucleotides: TGTGCCAGCAGCCGAATTAGCGGGAGTGGAGAGACCCAGTACTTC. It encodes CASSRISGSGETQYF.

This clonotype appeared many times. The CDR3 bases are TGCAGCGTTGTTCCACCACCCCAGGCAGAAGATACGCAGTATTTT. This codes for CSVVPPPQAEDTQYF. This rearrangement joins TRBV29-1 to TRBJ2-3; no clear D gene. The V end was cut by 4 bases, the J end by 5 bases, with 19 bases between. This CDR3 has 15 amino acids. From germline, CDR1 is SQVTM and CDR2 ANQGSEA.

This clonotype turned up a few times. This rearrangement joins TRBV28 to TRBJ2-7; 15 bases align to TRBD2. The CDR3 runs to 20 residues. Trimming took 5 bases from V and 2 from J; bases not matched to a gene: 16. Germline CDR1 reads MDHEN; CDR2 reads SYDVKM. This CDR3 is CASSSPPGLAGGSHAYEQYF. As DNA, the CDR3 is TGTGCCAGCAGTAGCCCTCCCGGACTAGCGGGAGGGAGTCACGCCTACGAGCAGTACTTC.

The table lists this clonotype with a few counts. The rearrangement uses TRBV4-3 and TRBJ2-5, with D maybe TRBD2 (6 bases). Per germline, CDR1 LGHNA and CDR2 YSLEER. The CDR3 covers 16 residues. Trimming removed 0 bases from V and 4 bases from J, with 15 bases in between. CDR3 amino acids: CASSQDWGLGGETQYF. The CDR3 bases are TGCGCCAGCAGCCAAGATTGGGGACTCGGGGGAGAGACCCAGTACTTC.

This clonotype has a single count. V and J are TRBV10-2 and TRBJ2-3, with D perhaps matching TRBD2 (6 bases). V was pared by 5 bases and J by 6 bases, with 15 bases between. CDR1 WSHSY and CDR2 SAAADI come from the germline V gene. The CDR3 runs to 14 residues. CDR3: CASSSAGRDDTQYF. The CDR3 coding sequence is TGCGCCAGCAGTTCGGCGGGGAGAGATGATACGCAGTATTTT.

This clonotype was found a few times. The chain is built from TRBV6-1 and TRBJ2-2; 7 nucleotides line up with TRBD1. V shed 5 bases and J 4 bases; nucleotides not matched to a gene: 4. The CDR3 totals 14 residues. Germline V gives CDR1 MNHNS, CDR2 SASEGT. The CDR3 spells CASSIAGGTGELFF. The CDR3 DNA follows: TGTGCCAGCAGTATCGCAGGGGGCACCGGGGAGCTGTTTTTT.

CDR3 DNA: TGCAGTGCTCCCAGGGCCCAAATGAACACTGAAGCTTTCTTT. Amino acid sequence: CSAPRAQMNTEAFF. This rearrangement joins TRBV20-1 to TRBJ1-1, with D possibly matching TRBD1 (5 bases). The germline gives CDR1 DFQATT, CDR2 SNEGSKA (reference sequence). The CDR3 totals 14 residues. V gave up 5 bases and J gave up 0 bases, with 13 bases separating them.

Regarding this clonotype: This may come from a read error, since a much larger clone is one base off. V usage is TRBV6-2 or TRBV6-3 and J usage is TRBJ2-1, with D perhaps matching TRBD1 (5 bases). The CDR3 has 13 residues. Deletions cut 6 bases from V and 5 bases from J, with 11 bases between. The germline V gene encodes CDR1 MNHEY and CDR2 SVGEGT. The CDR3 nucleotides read TGTGCCAGCAGGTTTACAGGAGACAATGAGCAGTTCTTC. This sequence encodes CASRFTGDNEQFF.

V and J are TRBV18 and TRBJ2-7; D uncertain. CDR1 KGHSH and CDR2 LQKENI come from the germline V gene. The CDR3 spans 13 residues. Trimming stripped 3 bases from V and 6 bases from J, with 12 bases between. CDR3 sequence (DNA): TGTGCCAGCTCACCCCGGGCAAACTCCGAGCAGTACTTC. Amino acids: CASSPRANSEQYF.